By sample share, the clone carrying this TCR beta chain is large. What it recognizes is unknown. Treatment indicated: 10-day PBMC culture with coronavirus spike peptide pools or control peptides (ViraFEST assay). From the unexposed donor, CD4+ T cells were collected ahead of the COVID-19 pandemic (2011-2018). The sample originates from a study of vaccination and CD4 T cells after COVID-19. Germline-derived CDR1 and CDR2 are MNHEY and SVGAGI. V lost 2 bases to trimming and J lost 6 bases, with 17 bases between them. This CDR3 contains 15 residues. Researchers used the Oncomine TCR Beta short-read assay to sequence DNA from cultured CD4+ T cells. TCRdb passed the PCR reads through MiXCR, listing each CDR3 protein once. Here the sample spans roughly 700 distinct CDR3 sequences, about 14% being singletons.

This clonotype was obtained from a human donor in good health. The chain links TRBV6-5 to TRBJ2-7, with D possibly being TRBD2 (6 bases). Sample: CD4+ T cells from blood, cultured in vitro. CDR3 in DNA: TGTGCCAGCAGTTACGCGCGGCGGGGTCGTCTCGAGCAGTACTTC. Translating it yields CASSYARRGRLEQYF.